This is a list of T cell receptor beta chains from one sample in a study of blood T cell repertoires in COVID-19. Here immunoSEQ multiplex PCR was the method, and the copy in TCRdb shows in-frame clones only, minus some. The sample holds around 180,000 clones, about 74% seen once. What was sequenced was peripheral blood. The receptors were gathered from a woman aged 80 or over with acute or convalescent COVID-19. The CDR3 runs from the conserved cysteine through the conserved F or W. The D gene is left open where the match is weak. The size field is filled for only some rows; it gives once, few, many or a size class.

D gene	J gene	V gene	clone size	CDR3 DNA	CDR3 protein
NA	TRBJ2-3	TRBV7-2	few	TGTGCCAGCAGCTCCCGAGGCGGCCTCGACGGTACGCAGTATTTT	CASSSRGGLDGTQYF
TRBD2	TRBJ2-1	TRBV6-1	NA	TGTGCCAGCAGTGAATTAGCGGGAGGGCCCTACAATGAGCAGTTCTTC	CASSELAGGPYNEQFF
NA	TRBJ2-7	TRBV4-1	NA	TGCGCCAGCAGCCAAGGGGTGGCTAGACTCTCCGAGCAGTACTTC	CASSQGVARLSEQYF
TRBD2	TRBJ2-1	TRBV19	NA	TGTGCCAGTAGTACCATCGGGAGGACTAGCGGGAGTTGGGGTGAGCAGTTCTTC	CASSTIGRTSGSWGEQFF
NA	TRBJ2-7	TRBV28	once	TGTGCCAGCAGTTTCCGCCCAGTAAACGAGCAGTACTTC	CASSFRPVNEQYF
NA	TRBJ2-1	TRBV27	NA	TGTGCCAGCAGTTTACCAGGGCCAAACAATGAGCAGTTCTTC	CASSLPGPNNEQFF
NA	TRBJ2-7	TRBV9	NA	TGTGCCAGCAGCGTAGCCGGTGAAGCCTCCTACGAGCAGTACTTC	CASSVAGEASYEQYF
NA	TRBJ2-3	TRBV6-5	NA	TGTGCCAGCAGCCTTGGACACTATGGGACAGATACGCAGTATTTT	CASSLGHYGTDTQYF
TRBD1	TRBJ2-5	TRBV29-1	once	TGCAGCGTTGGACAGGGGGCAGGAGAGACCCAGTACTTC	CSVGQGAGETQYF
NA	TRBJ1-5	TRBV11-2	NA	TGTGCCAGCAGCTCGCAGGGCCCTGGGGGGGCCCAGCATTTT	CASSSQGPGGAQHF